Here is one T cell receptor (beta chain) with its context. This sample was included in a study of blood T cell repertoires in COVID-19. Overall study context: T cells, B-cell-depleted T cells, or PBMCs supplied cDNA or gDNA.

The CDR3 consists of 13 residues. V shed 4 bases and J shed 9 bases, with 10 bases lying between them. The V gene's germline CDR1 is ENHRY and CDR2 SYGVKD. The assay was immunoSEQ multiplex PCR, and TCRdb's table has in-frame clones only and misses some. The sample consists of some 74,000 clones, 60% to 80% of them appearing once. The sample consisted of peripheral blood. The chain recombines TRBV10-3 with TRBJ1-6; D possibly corresponds to TRBD1 (6 bases). This clonotype was sampled from a human donor in a cohort sampled during active COVID-19. CDR3: CAISGTELSPLHF. The CDR3 DNA reads as TGTGCCATCAGTGGGACAGAGCTTTCACCCCTCCACTTT.